The source of this T cell receptor beta chain is a study of blood T cell repertoires in COVID-19. Across the whole study: The United States, Italy and Spain supplied acute and convalescent COVID-19 samples. PBMCs, B-cell-depleted T cells, or T cells provided the cDNA or gDNA that made up the material.

In the original workflow: Estimated nucleated cell counts came from reference gene primer amplification. Method: immunoSEQ multiplex PCR; TCRdb's copy keeps in-frame clones and lacks some. Clone size and the V and J calls come from that table; the DNA yielded D and trimming. The sample holds some 100,000 clones, roughly 85% seen once. The clonotype was recovered from a woman between 70 and 85 years old with active or convalescent COVID-19. The sequencing sample was made of peripheral blood.

The DNA of the CDR3 is TGCAGCGTAACCTTGGGCGGGGGGGCCATTGTTGAGACCCAGTACTTC. Protein sequence: CSVTLGGGAIVETQYF. V usage is TRBV29-1 and J usage is TRBJ2-5; TRBD2 aligns across 9 bases. Germline V gives CDR1 SQVTM, CDR2 ANQGSEA. V lost 6 bases to trimming and J lost 5 bases; unmatched junction nucleotides: 16. The CDR3 totals 16 residues.